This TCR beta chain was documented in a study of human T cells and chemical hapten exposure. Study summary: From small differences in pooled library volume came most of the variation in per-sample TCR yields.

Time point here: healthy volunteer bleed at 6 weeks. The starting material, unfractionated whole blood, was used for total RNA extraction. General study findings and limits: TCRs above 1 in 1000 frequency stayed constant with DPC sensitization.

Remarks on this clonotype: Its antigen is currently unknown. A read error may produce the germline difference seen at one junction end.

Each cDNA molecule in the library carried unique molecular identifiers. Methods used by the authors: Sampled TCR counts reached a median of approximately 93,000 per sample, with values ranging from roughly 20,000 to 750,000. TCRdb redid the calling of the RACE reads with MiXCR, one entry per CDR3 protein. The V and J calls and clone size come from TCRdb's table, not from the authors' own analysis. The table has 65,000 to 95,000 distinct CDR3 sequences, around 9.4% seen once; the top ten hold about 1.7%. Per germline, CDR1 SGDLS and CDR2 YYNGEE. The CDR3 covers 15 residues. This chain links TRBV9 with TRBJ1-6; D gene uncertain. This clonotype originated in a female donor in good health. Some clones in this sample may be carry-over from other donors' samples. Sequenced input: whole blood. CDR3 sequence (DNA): TGTGCCAGCACCGTACACGCTCTGGGCAATTCACCCCTCCACTTT. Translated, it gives CASTVHALGNSPLHF.